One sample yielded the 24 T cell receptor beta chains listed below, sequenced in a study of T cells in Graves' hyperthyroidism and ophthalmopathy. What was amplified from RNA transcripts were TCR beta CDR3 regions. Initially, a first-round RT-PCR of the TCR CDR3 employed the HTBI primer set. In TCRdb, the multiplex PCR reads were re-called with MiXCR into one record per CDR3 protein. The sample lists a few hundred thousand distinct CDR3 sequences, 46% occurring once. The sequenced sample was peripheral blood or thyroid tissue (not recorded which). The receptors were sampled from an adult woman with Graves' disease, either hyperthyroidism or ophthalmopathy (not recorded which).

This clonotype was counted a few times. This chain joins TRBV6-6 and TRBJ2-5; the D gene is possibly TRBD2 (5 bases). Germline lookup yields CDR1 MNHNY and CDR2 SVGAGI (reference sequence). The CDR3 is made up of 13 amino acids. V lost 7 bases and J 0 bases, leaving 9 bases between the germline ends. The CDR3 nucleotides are TGTGCCAGCAACCCGGGATACCAAGAGACCCAGTACTTC. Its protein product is CASNPGYQETQYF.

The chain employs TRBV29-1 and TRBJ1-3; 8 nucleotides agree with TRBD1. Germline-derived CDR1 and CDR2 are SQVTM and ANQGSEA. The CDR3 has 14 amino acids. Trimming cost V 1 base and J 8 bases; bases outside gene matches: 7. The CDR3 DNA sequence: TGCAGCGTTGAAGGGGGAACAGGGGGAGACACCATATATTTT. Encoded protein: CSVEGGTGGDTIYF.

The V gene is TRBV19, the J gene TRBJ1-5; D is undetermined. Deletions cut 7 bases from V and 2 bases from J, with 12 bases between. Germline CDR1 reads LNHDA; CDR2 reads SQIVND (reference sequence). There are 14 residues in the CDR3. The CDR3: CASNGRMGNQPQHF. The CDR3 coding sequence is TGTGCCAGTAACGGACGTATGGGCAATCAGCCCCAGCATTTT.

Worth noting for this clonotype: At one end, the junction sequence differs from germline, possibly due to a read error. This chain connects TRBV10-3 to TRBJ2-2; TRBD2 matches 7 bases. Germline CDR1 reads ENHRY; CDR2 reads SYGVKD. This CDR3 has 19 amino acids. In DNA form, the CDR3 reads TGTGCCACCAGTGATAGCGGGCGCGAGCGCCCCGCGAACACCGGGGAGCTGTTTTTT. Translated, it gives CATSDSGRERPANTGELFF.

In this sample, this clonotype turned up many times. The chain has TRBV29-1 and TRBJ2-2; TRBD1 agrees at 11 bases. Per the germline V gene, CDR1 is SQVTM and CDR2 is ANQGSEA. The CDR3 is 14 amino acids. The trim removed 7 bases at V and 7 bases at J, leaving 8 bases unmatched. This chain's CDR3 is CSARTGGGHGELFF. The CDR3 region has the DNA TGCAGCGCACGGACAGGGGGCGGGCACGGGGAGCTGTTTTTT.

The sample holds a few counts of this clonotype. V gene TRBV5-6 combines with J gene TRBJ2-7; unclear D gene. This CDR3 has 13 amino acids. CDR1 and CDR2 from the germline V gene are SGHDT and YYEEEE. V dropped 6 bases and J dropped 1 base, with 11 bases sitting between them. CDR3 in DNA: TGTGCCAGCAACAAGATACTTTCCTACGAGCAGTACTTC. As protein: CASNKILSYEQYF.

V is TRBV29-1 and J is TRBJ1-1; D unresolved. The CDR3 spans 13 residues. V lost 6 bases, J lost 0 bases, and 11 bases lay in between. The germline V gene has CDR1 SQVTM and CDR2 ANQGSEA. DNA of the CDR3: TGCAGCGTCCAGACCGCCTTGAACACTGAAGCTTTCTTT. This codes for CSVQTALNTEAFF.

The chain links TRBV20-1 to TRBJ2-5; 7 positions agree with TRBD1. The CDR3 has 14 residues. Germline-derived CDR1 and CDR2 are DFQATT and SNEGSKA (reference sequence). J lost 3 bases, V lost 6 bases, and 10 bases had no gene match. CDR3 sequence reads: CSAATSRGKETQYF. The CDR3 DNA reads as TGCAGTGCCGCGACGAGCAGGGGGAAAGAGACCCAGTACTTC.

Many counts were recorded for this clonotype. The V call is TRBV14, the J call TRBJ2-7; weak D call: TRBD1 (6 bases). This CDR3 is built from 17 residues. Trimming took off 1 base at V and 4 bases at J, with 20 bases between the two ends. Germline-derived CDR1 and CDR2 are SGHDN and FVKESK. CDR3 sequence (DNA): TGTGCCAGCAGCCAAGTACAGGGAGTAAAGAGACGTTACGAGCAGTACTTC. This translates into CASSQVQGVKRRYEQYF.

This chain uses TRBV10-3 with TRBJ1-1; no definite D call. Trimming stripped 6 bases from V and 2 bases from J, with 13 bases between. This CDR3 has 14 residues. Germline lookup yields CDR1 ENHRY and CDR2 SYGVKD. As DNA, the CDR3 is TGTGCCATCAGGCACTACTCTGGAAACACTGAAGCTTTCTTT. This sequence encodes CAIRHYSGNTEAFF.

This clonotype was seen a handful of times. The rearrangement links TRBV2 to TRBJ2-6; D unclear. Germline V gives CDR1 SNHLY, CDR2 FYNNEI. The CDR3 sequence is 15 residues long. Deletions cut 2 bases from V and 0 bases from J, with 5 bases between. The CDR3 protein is CASSELLSGANVLTF. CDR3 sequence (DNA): TGTGCCAGCAGTGAACTTCTCTCTGGGGCCAACGTCCTGACTTTC.

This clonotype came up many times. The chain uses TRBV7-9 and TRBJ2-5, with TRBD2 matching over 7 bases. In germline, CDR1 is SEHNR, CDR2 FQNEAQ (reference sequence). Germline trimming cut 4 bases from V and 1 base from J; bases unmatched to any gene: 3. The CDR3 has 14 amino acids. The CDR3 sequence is CASSSSSGQETQYF. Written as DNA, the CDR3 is TGTGCCAGCAGCTCATCTAGCGGCCAAGAGACCCAGTACTTC. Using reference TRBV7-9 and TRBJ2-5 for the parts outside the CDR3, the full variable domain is DTGVSQNPRHKITKRGQNVTFRCDPISEHNRLYWYRQTLGQGPEFLTYFQNEAQLEKSRLLSDRFSAERPKGSFSTLEIQRTEQGDSAMYLCASSSSSGQETQYFGPGTRLLVL.

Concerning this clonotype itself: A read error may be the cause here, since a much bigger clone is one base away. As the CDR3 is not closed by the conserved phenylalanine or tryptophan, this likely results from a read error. The CDR3 loop is CASSYSGASTEAFL. Written as DNA, the CDR3 is TGTGCCAGCAGTTACTCGGGGGCCTCCACTGAAGCTTTCCTT. This rearrangement joins TRBV6-5 to TRBJ1-1; D might be TRBD1 (6 bases). Germline CDR1 MNHEY, CDR2 SVGAGI. The germline V and J ends were trimmed by 0 bases and 4 bases, with 9 bases remaining between them. CDR3 size: 14 residues.

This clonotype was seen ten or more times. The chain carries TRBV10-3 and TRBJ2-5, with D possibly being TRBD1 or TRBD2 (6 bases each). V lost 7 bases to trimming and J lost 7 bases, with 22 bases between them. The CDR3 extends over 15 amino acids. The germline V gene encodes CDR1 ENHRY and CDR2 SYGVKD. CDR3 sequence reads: CAINAFEGGEATQYF. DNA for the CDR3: TGTGCCATCAACGCCTTCGAGGGGGGAGAGGCGACCCAGTACTTC.

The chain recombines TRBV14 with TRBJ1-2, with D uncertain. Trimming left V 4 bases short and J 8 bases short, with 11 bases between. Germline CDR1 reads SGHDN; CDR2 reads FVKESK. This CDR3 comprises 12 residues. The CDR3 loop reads CASSPGLAGYTF. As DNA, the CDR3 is TGTGCCAGCAGCCCTGGACTAGCGGGCTACACCTTC.

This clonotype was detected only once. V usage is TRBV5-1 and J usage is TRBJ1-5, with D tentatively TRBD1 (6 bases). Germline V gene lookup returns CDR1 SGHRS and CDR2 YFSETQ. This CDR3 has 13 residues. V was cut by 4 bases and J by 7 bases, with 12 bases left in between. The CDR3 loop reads CASSQTGYQPQHF. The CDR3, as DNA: TGCGCCAGCAGCCAAACAGGGTACCAGCCCCAGCATTTT.

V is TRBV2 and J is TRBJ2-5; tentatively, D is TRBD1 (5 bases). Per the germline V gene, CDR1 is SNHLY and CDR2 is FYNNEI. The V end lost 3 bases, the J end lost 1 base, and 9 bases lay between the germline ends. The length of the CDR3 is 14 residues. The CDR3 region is CASSEWGRQETQYF. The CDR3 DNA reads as TGTGCCAGCAGTGAGTGGGGCCGCCAAGAGACCCAGTACTTC.

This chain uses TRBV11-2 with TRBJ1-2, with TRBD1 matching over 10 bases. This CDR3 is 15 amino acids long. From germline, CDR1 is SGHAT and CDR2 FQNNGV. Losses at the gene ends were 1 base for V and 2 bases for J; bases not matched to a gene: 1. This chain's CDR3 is CASSLGTGGNYGYTF. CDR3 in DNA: TGTGCCAGCAGCTTAGGGACAGGGGGAAACTATGGCTACACCTTC. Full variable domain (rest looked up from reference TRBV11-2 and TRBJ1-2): EAGVAQSPRYKIIEKRQSVAFWCNPISGHATLYWYQQILGQGPKLLIQFQNNGVVDDSQLPKDRFSAERLKGVDSTLKIQPAKLEDSAVYLCASSLGTGGNYGYTFGSGTRLTVV.

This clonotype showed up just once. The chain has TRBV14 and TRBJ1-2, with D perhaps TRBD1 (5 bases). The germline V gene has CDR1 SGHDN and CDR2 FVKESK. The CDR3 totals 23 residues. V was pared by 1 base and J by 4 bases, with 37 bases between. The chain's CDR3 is CASSQVPPNTGAEGVVPIYGYTF. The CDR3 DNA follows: TGTGCCAGCAGCCAAGTACCTCCGAATACCGGGGCAGAAGGGGTTGTCCCGATCTATGGCTACACCTTC. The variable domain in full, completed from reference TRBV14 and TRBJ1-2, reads EAGVTQFPSHSVIEKGQTVTLRCDPISGHDNLYWYRRVMGKEIKFLLHFVKESKQDESGMPNNRFLAERTGGTYSTLKVQPAELEDSGVYFCASSQVPPNTGAEGVVPIYGYTFGSGTRLTVV.

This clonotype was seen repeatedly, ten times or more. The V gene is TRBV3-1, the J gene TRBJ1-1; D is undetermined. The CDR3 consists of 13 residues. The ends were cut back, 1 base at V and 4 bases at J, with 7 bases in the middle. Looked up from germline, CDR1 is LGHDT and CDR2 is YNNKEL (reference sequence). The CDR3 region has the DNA TGTGCCAGCAGCCAAGTTAGACGCACTGAAGCTTTCTTT. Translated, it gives CASSQVRRTEAFF.

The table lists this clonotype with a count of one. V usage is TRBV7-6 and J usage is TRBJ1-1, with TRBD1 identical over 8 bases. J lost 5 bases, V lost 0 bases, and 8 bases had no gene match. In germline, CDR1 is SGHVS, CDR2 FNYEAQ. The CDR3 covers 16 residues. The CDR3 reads CASSLALTGGATEAFF. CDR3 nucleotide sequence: TGTGCCAGCAGCTTAGCGCTTACAGGGGGTGCGACTGAAGCTTTCTTT.

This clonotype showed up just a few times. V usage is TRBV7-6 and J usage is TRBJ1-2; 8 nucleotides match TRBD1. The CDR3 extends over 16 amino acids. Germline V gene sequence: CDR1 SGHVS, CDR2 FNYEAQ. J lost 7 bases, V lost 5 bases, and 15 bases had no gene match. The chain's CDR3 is CASSPRFGQGGGGYTF. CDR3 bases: TGTGCCAGCAGCCCACGTTTCGGACAGGGAGGCGGTGGCTACACCTTC.

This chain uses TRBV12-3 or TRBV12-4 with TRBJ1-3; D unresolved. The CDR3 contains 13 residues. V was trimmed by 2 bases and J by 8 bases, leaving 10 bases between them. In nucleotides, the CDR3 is TGTGCCAGCAGTTTAAGACCCCAGGACACCATATATTTT. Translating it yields CASSLRPQDTIYF.

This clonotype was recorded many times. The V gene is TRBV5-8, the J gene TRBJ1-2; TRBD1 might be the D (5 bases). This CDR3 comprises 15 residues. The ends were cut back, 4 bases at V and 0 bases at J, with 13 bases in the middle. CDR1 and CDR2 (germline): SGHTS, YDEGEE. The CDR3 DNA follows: TGTGCCAGCAGCCGGCGGACACCCACTAACTATGGCTACACCTTC. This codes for CASSRRTPTNYGYTF.